This T cell receptor beta chain was profiled in a study of beta chain features in type 1 diabetes. The sequenced template was cDNA made from the entire isolated RNA. Clones were read by immunoSEQ multiplex PCR, and TCRdb kept only the in-frame ones, dropping some. The table includes more than 300,000 clones, more than 12% detected once. Cells sorted by CD45RO/CCR7/CD25/CD127/CD95/CD27 comprised CD4+ naive, central memory, regulatory and stem cell-like memory cells. The CDR3 has 15 residues. The J segment lost 6 bases and the V segment lost 0 bases, leaving 6 bases of the junction unmatched. Germline CDR1 is GTSNPN and CDR2 is SVGIG (reference sequence).

The receptor was derived from a woman aged 18-30 years in good health. The chain recombines TRBV30 with TRBJ1-5; 9 positions match TRBD1. Source material: naive CD4+ T cells from blood. CDR3 sequence (DNA): TGTGCCTGGAGTGTACGGGACAGGGCAAGTCAGCCCCAGCATTTT. Protein sequence: CAWSVRDRASQPQHF.